This T cell receptor beta chain was documented in a study of cytomegalovirus exposure and HLA in healthy donors. Study-wide background: Out of 300 to 500 genotyped donors, about 84% belonged to the Caucasian-associated ancestry cluster.

PCR was performed using 60 Vbeta and 13 Jbeta primers. Assay: immunoSEQ multiplex PCR; the TCRdb copy retains only in-frame clones and omits some. The sample yields roughly 100,000 clones, 70% to 80% seen once. As to this clone: Its antigen is unidentified.

V lost 0 bases to trimming and J lost 6 bases, with 7 bases between them. CDR1 SGHKS and CDR2 YYEKEE come from the germline V gene (reference sequence). The CDR3 has 13 amino acids. Findings of the study overall: Further analysis was carried out later, and it showed several of the most significant clusters appearing linked to common viral pathogens. Most TCR sequences proved rare, with some public TCRs found in many donors.

The chain carries TRBV5-5 and TRBJ2-1; TRBD2 might be the D (6 bases). Source material: PBMCs. The receptor's source is a female donor in good health and CMV-seronegative. CDR3 sequence reads: CASSLGRGNEQFF. In nucleotides, the CDR3 is TGTGCCAGCAGCTTGGGGCGGGGCAATGAGCAGTTCTTC. Full variable domain (rest looked up from reference TRBV5-5 and TRBJ2-1): DAGVTQSPTHLIKTRGQQVTLRCSPISGHKSVSWYQQVLGQGPQFIFQYYEKEERGRGNFPDRFSARQFPNYSSELNVNALLLGDSALYLCASSLGRGNEQFFGPGTRLTVL.